This entry describes one T cell receptor (beta chain). Germline V gene sequence: CDR1 SGHRS, CDR2 YFSETQ. The CDR3 is made up of 15 amino acids. V shed 6 bases and J 3 bases; nucleotides not matched to a gene: 9. Treatment: roughly 20 received Ad26.COV2.S at low or high dose, single or two shots; a few received placebo; per-sample allocation not given. Specimen acquisition occurred on day 63 following the initial vaccine or placebo injection. This sample was taken from a study of Ad26.COV2.S vaccination and SARS-CoV-2 variants. Data came from immunoSEQ multiplex PCR; TCRdb stores just in-frame clones and leaves some out. The repertoire holds 300,000 to 400,000 clones, about nine tenths seen once, with more than 3% in the top ten.

The sequence was obtained from a person between 18 and 65 years old who received the Ad26.COV2.S COVID-19 vaccine or a placebo. The chain uses TRBV5-1 and TRBJ1-2, with TRBD1 matching 9 bases. The source material was peripheral blood, sampled in a trial of Ad26.COV2.S vaccine versus placebo. CDR3: CASTMTGDRDYGYTF. CDR3 nucleotide sequence: TGCGCCAGCACCATGACAGGGGACAGGGACTATGGCTACACCTTC. Full variable domain (remainder filled in from reference TRBV5-1 and TRBJ1-2): KAGVTQTPRYLIKTRGQQVTLSCSPISGHRSVSWYQQTPGQGLQFLFEYFSETQRNKGNFPGRFSGRQFSNSRSEMNVSTLELGDSALYLCASTMTGDRDYGYTFGSGTRLTVV.